The T cell receptor (beta chain) described here comes from a study of T cell changes during pregnancy in multiple sclerosis. Some clones are missing from TCRdb's copy, which holds only in-frame ones; the method was immunoSEQ multiplex PCR. Of about 40,000 clones in the sample, 90% to 95% were seen once. CDR1 and CDR2 from the germline V gene are MGHDK and SYGVNS. The CDR3 length is 14 residues. Specimen: CD4+ T cells from peripheral blood mononuclear cells, collected in the third trimester of pregnancy. This clonotype was sampled from a female donor in good health, enrolled as a control in a pregnancy study. The chain uses TRBV25-1 and TRBJ2-5, with TRBD2 as a possible D gene (6 bases). The assigned J gene may be wrong: the sequence end matches TRBJ2-7 better. CDR3: CASMDLAGPLEQYF. The CDR3 DNA is TGTGCCAGCATGGACCTGGCGGGACCCCTCGAGCAGTACTTC.